This T cell receptor beta chain was profiled in a study of shared clonotypes between healthy human individuals. Study-level information: Participating donors consisted of two women and a few men aged 18 to 49. CD8 memory received one plate per donor, CD8 naive two, CD4 memory three and CD4 naive three. The study, taken as a whole, reports: Among non-shared clonotypes, generation probabilities were lower than among those shared by all four donors. The donor pool, a small one, limited the genetic and exposure-history diversity represented.

As defined, naive CD8 cells were CD45RO-negative and positively selected for CCR7, with terminally differentiated effector memory CD45RA+ cells excluded. V was shortened by 7 bases and J by 5 bases, with 3 bases between the two germline ends. Germline V CDR1 and CDR2: SEHNR, FQNEAQ (reference sequence). The CDR3 is 10 residues long. Profiling relied on immunoSEQ multiplex PCR, and the TCRdb table lists in-frame clones only, not all of them. The sample lists 700,000 to 950,000 clones; 90% to 97% were seen once. Comment on this clone: Its antigen remains unidentified. Other nucleotide sequences from this sample produce the same CDR3.

The TCR originated in a man aged 30 to 45 in good health. The J gene is TRBJ2-1, the V gene TRBV7-9; D unresolved. Sequenced sample: naive CD8+ T cells sorted from blood. CDR3 sequence: CASTDNEQFF. The CDR3 bases are TGTGCCAGCACGGACAATGAGCAGTTCTTC.